These 27 T cell receptor beta chains were all obtained from the same sample, sequenced in a study of blood T cell repertoires in COVID-19. The data were produced by immunoSEQ multiplex PCR, yet TCRdb's version contains in-frame clones alone and is incomplete. The sample yields 110,000 or so clones, roughly 87% seen once. Sequencing was performed on peripheral blood. Source of these receptors: a human donor in a cohort sampled during active COVID-19.

This clone has a single count. The V gene is TRBV7-8, the J gene TRBJ2-3; 14 nucleotides align to TRBD2. This CDR3 spans 19 amino acids. V gave up 5 bases and J gave up 2 bases; unmatched junction bases: 12. Germline V gene lookup returns CDR1 SGHVS and CDR2 FQNEAQ. For the CDR3, the DNA is TGTGCCAGCAGCCCAGGGACTAGCGGGGGCTGGGCACCCACAGATACGCAGTATTTT. Residues: CASSPGTSGGWAPTDTQYF.

The genes are TRBV19 and TRBJ2-2, with TRBD1 matching 8 bases. The CDR3 is 15 residues long. J was trimmed by 5 bases and V by 3 bases; bases with no gene match: 5. Looked up from germline, CDR1 is LNHDA and CDR2 is SQIVND (reference sequence). The CDR3 coding sequence is TGTGCCAGTAGTATCCCCAGGGGGCCTACCGGGGAGCTGTTTTTT. Its protein product is CASSIPRGPTGELFF.

This rearrangement joins TRBV5-1 to TRBJ1-1, with D possibly matching TRBD1 (6 bases). Trimming took 4 bases from V and 5 from J, leaving 18 bases between them. This CDR3 is 15 amino acids long. Germline V gene data show CDR1 as SGHRS and CDR2 as YFSETQ. In nucleotides, the CDR3 is TGCGCCAGCAGCCCCCGGGAACAGGGTTCAACTGAAGCTTTCTTT. This translates into CASSPREQGSTEAFF.

The gene calls are TRBV2 and TRBJ2-2; 12 nucleotides line up with TRBD2. Per the germline V gene, CDR1 is SNHLY and CDR2 is FYNNEI. V lost 6 bases and J lost 5; bases outside the gene matches: 4. The CDR3 totals 15 residues. The CDR3: CASRTSGGPTGELFF. CDR3 DNA: TGTGCCAGCAGGACTAGCGGGGGACCTACCGGGGAGCTGTTTTTT.

The rearrangement joins TRBV29-1 to TRBJ2-1, with 10 bases fitting TRBD2. The CDR3 has 15 residues. After removal of 5 bases from V and 9 bases from J, the junction contained 13 bases not matched to a gene. CDR1 is SQVTM and CDR2 is ANQGSEA in the germline V gene. The CDR3 spells CSVLPLAGLRTEQFF. The DNA of the CDR3 is TGCAGCGTTTTACCACTAGCGGGATTAAGGACTGAGCAGTTCTTC.

This sequence joins TRBV4-1 and TRBJ2-5, with TRBD1 matching 7 bases. The CDR3 consists of 16 residues. V dropped 4 bases and J dropped 2; count of bases not matched to a gene: 10. CDR1 is MGHRA, CDR2 YSYEKL, per germline. CDR3 in amino acids: CASSPSPGQRQETQYF. CDR3 DNA: TGCGCCAGCAGCCCTTCACCGGGACAGCGACAAGAGACCCAGTACTTC.

The V gene is TRBV14, the J gene TRBJ2-7; D not certain. V shed 1 base and J shed 6 bases, with 10 bases lying between them. From germline, CDR1 is SGHDN and CDR2 FVKESK. The CDR3 loop spans 13 amino acids. CDR3 amino acids: CASSQGAWSEQYF. The CDR3 DNA is TGTGCCAGCAGCCAAGGGGCCTGGTCCGAGCAGTACTTC.

This chain uses TRBV12-5 with TRBJ1-4, with D possibly matching TRBD1 (5 bases). The CDR3 has 14 residues. Germline V lookup: CDR1 LGHNT, CDR2 FRNRAP. Trimming left V 2 bases short and J 6 bases short, with 10 bases between. The CDR3 DNA sequence: TGTGCTAGTGGTTTGCAAGGGGTGGATGAAAAACTGTTTTTT. It yields the protein CASGLQGVDEKLFF.

This chain links TRBV27 with TRBJ2-4; 9 nucleotides line up with TRBD2. V lost 6 bases and J lost 1; bases outside the gene matches: 7. This CDR3 spans 16 amino acids. Germline V CDR1 and CDR2: MNHEY, SMNVEV (reference sequence). The CDR3 loop is CASRPIAGVAKNIQYF. The DNA of the CDR3 is TGTGCCAGCAGACCCATAGCGGGAGTGGCCAAAAACATTCAGTACTTC.

This chain links TRBV19 with TRBJ1-1; 10 bases agree with TRBD1. Germline trimming cut 3 bases from V and 5 bases from J; bases unmatched to any gene: 6. Germline V gives CDR1 LNHDA, CDR2 SQIVND (reference sequence). The CDR3 contains 15 residues. The CDR3 loop is CASSIVGTGATEAFF. CDR3 nucleotide sequence: TGTGCCAGTAGTATCGTCGGGACAGGGGCGACTGAAGCTTTCTTT. Using reference TRBV19 and TRBJ1-1 for the parts outside the CDR3, the full variable domain is DGGITQSPKYLFRKEGQNVTLSCEQNLNHDAMYWYRQDPGQGLRLIYYSQIVNDFQKGDIAEGYSVSREKKESFPLTVTSAQKNPTAFYLCASSIVGTGATEAFFGQGTRLTVV.

The chain has TRBV7-9 and TRBJ2-7; the D is unclear. The germline V and J ends were trimmed by 5 bases and 2 bases, with 13 bases remaining between them. The CDR3 is 14 residues long. CDR1 and CDR2 from the germline V gene are SEHNR and FQNEAQ (reference sequence). This CDR3 reads CASSVIVIPYEQYF. The DNA for the CDR3 is TGTGCCAGCAGCGTCATAGTTATACCCTACGAGCAGTACTTC. Together with reference TRBV7-9 and TRBJ2-7, the CDR3 gives the full variable domain: DTGVSQNPRHKITKRGQNVTFRCDPISEHNRLYWYRQTLGQGPEFLTYFQNEAQLEKSRLLSDRFSAERPKGSFSTLEIQRTEQGDSAMYLCASSVIVIPYEQYFGPGTRLTVT.

The chain recombines TRBV2 with TRBJ1-6; D gene ambiguous. There are 13 residues in the CDR3. Germline V lookup: CDR1 SNHLY, CDR2 FYNNEI. Trimming took 8 bases from V and 0 from J, leaving 5 bases between them. Here the CDR3 DNA reads TGTGCCAGCTCGAGCTCCTATAATTCACCCCTCCACTTT. Residues: CASSSSYNSPLHF.

This chain joins TRBV15 and TRBJ2-1; the D is unclear. The CDR3 is 14 amino acids. Between the trimmed V and J ends, which lost 4 bases and 5 bases, there was a span of 12 bases. Germline lookup yields CDR1 LNHNV and CDR2 YYDKDF (reference sequence). The CDR3 DNA follows: TGTGCCACCAGCAAAGACCCACGGGACAATGAGCAGTTCTTC. Translated, it gives CATSKDPRDNEQFF.

The chain uses TRBV6-5 and TRBJ2-3; D perhaps matches TRBD2 (6 bases). The germline V and J ends were trimmed by 2 bases and 6 bases, with 12 bases remaining between them. Looked up from germline, CDR1 is MNHEY and CDR2 is SVGAGI. CDR3 length: 14 amino acids. In nucleotides, the CDR3 is TGTGCCAGCAGTTACGGCTCTAGCGTGGATACGCAGTATTTT. This codes for CASSYGSSVDTQYF.

The chain joins TRBV19 to TRBJ2-6; 7 positions agree with TRBD1. The CDR3 spans 17 residues. Germline loops: CDR1 LNHDA, CDR2 SQIVND (reference sequence). V lost 6 bases, J lost 2 bases, and 10 bases stayed unmatched. CDR3 residues: CASSRTTTGTGANVLTF. CDR3 bases: TGTGCCAGTAGCCGAACTACGACAGGGACTGGGGCCAACGTCCTGACTTTC.

Here the CDR3 reads CASSFRTGNTEAFF. CDR3 coding DNA: TGCGCCAGCAGCTTTCGGACAGGGAACACTGAAGCTTTCTTT. The chain recombines TRBV5-1 with TRBJ1-1; 7 bases map to TRBD1. This CDR3 region has 14 residues. Germline V CDR1 and CDR2: SGHRS, YFSETQ. Losses at the gene ends were 2 bases for V and 1 base for J; bases not matched to a gene: 2. The variable domain in full, with the rest retrieved from reference TRBV5-1 and TRBJ1-1, is KAGVTQTPRYLIKTRGQQVTLSCSPISGHRSVSWYQQTPGQGLQFLFEYFSETQRNKGNFPGRFSGRQFSNSRSEMNVSTLELGDSALYLCASSFRTGNTEAFFGQGTRLTVV.

The V gene is TRBV11-2, the J gene TRBJ2-7; 8 bases line up with TRBD2. V shed 7 bases, J shed 3 bases, and the junction held 5 bases outside the gene matches. There are 13 residues in the CDR3. Germline V CDR1 and CDR2: SGHAT, FQNNGV. Here the CDR3 DNA reads TGTGCCAGCACCCACGGGGGGGGCTACGAGCAGTACTTC. This codes for CASTHGGGYEQYF.

This chain connects TRBV5-8 to TRBJ1-1; D is uncertain. Germline V gene lookup returns CDR1 SGHTS and CDR2 YDEGEE. V was clipped by 4 bases and J by 3 bases, with 16 bases between them. The CDR3 runs 15 residues. CDR3 nucleotides: TGTGCCAGCAGCCGAGGGTCGGTCTGGGACACTGAAGCTTTCTTT. It encodes CASSRGSVWDTEAFF.

A single count supports this clone. This chain joins TRBV7-3 and TRBJ2-3; tentatively, D is TRBD2 (6 bases). The CDR3 has 15 amino acids. Trimming removed 0 bases from V and 1 base from J, with 8 bases in between. CDR1 is SGHTA, CDR2 FQGTGA, per germline. CDR3 nucleotides: TGTGCCAGCAGCTTAACGTGGGGGGGCACAGATACGCAGTATTTT. Its protein is CASSLTWGGTDTQYF.

This chain uses TRBV7-6 with TRBJ1-6, with D perhaps matching TRBD1 (6 bases). The germline CDR1 and CDR2 sequences are SGHVS and FNYEAQ. The V end lost 5 bases, the J end lost 10 bases, and 15 bases lay between the germline ends. The CDR3 contains 14 residues. The CDR3 loop is CASSRSGTRSPLHF. The CDR3 coding sequence is TGTGCCAGCAGCCGTTCCGGGACAAGGTCACCCCTCCACTTT.

The chain carries TRBV29-1 and TRBJ1-2; 8 bases line up with TRBD1. This CDR3 has 11 residues. The germline CDR1 and CDR2 sequences are SQVTM and ANQGSEA. J gave up 8 bases and V 6 bases, and 5 bases lay outside the gene matches. The CDR3 nucleotides are TGCAGCGTCGGACAGGGTGGAGGCTACACCTTC. This encodes CSVGQGGGYTF.

The chain has TRBV19 and TRBJ1-5; TRBD1 matches 10 bases. The V gene end was trimmed by 3 bases and the J gene end by 2 bases; junction bases not matched to a gene: 1. This CDR3 has 15 residues. Per the germline V gene, CDR1 is LNHDA and CDR2 is SQIVND (reference sequence). The CDR3 here is CASSIGTGGNQPQHF. The DNA of the CDR3 is TGTGCCAGTAGTATCGGGACAGGGGGCAATCAGCCCCAGCATTTT.

The V gene is TRBV7-9, the J gene TRBJ1-1; no reliable D call. Germline CDR1 and CDR2: SEHNR and FQNEAQ (reference sequence). V was trimmed by 1 base and J by 10 bases, leaving 16 bases between them. The CDR3 is 14 residues long. The CDR3 here is CASSLVDGGGVAFF. The DNA of the CDR3 is TGTGCCAGCAGCTTAGTTGACGGCGGCGGTGTAGCTTTCTTT.

In this sample, this clone turned up a few times. The rearrangement uses TRBV10-3 and TRBJ1-2; D is unclear. The V end lost 7 bases, the J end lost 0 bases, and 6 bases lay between the germline ends. Germline V gives CDR1 ENHRY, CDR2 SYGVKD. The CDR3 is 12 amino acids. CDR3 amino acids: CAITSSNYGYTF. CDR3 nucleotides: TGTGCCATCACCAGTTCTAACTATGGCTACACCTTC.

Remarks on this clone: The junction departs from germline at one end; a sequencing error may be responsible. The chain couples TRBV27 to TRBJ2-5; 8 bases align to TRBD2. Per germline, CDR1 MNHEY and CDR2 SMNVEV (reference sequence). The CDR3 consists of 14 residues. The CDR3 nucleotides are TGTGCCAGCAGTTTACTCGGGACTAGAGAGGCCCAGTACTTC. Residues: CASSLLGTREAQYF.

This clone showed up just once. The chain recombines TRBV27 with TRBJ2-1, with D tentatively TRBD1 (6 bases). Germline CDR1 and CDR2: MNHEY and SMNVEV (reference sequence). Trimming took 5 bases from V and 6 from J, leaving 14 bases between them. The CDR3 runs to 14 residues. Written as DNA, the CDR3 is TGTGCCAGCAGTCTTTCGACAGGTTTCAATGAGCAGTTCTTC. This sequence encodes CASSLSTGFNEQFF.

J is TRBJ1-1 and V is TRBV5-1, with 7 bases aligning to TRBD1. The CDR3 length is 15 residues. The germline CDR1 and CDR2 sequences are SGHRS and YFSETQ. With 2 bases clipped from V and 3 bases from J, the junction kept 7 bases outside the gene matches. The CDR3 region is CASSLEGARDTEAFF. In DNA form, the CDR3 reads TGCGCCAGCAGCTTAGAGGGGGCAAGAGACACTGAAGCTTTCTTT.